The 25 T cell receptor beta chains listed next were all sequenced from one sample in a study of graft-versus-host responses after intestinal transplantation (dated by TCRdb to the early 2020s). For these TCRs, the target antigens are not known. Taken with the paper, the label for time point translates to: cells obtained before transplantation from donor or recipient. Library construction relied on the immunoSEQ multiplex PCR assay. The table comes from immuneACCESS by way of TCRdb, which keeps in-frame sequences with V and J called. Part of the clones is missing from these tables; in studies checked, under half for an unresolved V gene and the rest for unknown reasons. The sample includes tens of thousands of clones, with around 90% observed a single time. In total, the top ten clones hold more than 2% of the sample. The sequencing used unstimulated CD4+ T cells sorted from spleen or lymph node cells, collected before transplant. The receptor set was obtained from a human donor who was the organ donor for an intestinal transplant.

The CDR3 loop reads CAWSTGLAGKETQYF. For the CDR3, the DNA is TGTGCCTGGAGCACGGGACTAGCGGGAAAAGAGACCCAGTACTTC. The J gene is TRBJ2-5, the V gene TRBV30; TRBD2 matches 13 bases. The germline CDR1 and CDR2 sequences are GTSNPN and SVGIG (reference sequence). V lost 3 bases and J lost 3; bases outside the gene matches: 4. This CDR3 region has 15 residues.

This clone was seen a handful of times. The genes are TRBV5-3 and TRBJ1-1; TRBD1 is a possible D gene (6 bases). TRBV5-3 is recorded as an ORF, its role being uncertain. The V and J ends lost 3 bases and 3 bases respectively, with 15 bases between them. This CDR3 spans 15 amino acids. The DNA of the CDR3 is TGTGCCAGAAGCTCGAGGGCAGGGGAGGACACTGAAGCTTTCTTT. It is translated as CARSSRAGEDTEAFF.

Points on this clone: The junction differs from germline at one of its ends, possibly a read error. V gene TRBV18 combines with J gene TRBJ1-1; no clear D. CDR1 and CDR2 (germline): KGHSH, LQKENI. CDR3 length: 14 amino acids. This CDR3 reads CTSSPVPENTEAFF. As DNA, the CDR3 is TGTACCAGCTCACCAGTTCCGGAGAACACTGAAGCTTTCTTT.

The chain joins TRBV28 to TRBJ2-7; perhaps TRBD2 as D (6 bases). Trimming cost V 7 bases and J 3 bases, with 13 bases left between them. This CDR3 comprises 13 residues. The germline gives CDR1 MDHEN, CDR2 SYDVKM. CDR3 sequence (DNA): TGTGCCAGCACCCCGGGACTCTTCTACGAGCAGTACTTC. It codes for CASTPGLFYEQYF.

This chain's CDR3 is CASSIPGTTDTQYF. DNA for the CDR3: TGTGCCAGTAGTATTCCGGGGACGACAGATACGCAGTATTTT. The rearrangement links TRBV19 to TRBJ2-3; D may correspond to TRBD1 or TRBD2 (5 bases each). This CDR3 is 14 amino acids long. Trimming took 3 bases from V and 3 from J, leaving 10 bases between them. Per germline, CDR1 LNHDA and CDR2 SQIVND (reference sequence).

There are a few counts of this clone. CDR3 protein: CASSEAWQVEKLFF. The CDR3 DNA reads as TGTGCCAGCAGTGAAGCTTGGCAGGTTGAAAAACTGTTTTTT. The chain has TRBV2 and TRBJ1-4; D not resolved. The germline V gene has CDR1 SNHLY and CDR2 FYNNEI. The CDR3 runs 14 residues. Trimming pared 0 bases from V and 7 bases from J, leaving 9 bases between.

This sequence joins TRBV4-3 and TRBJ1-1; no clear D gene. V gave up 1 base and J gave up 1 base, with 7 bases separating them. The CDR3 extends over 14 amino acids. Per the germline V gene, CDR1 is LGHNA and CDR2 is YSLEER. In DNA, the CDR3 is TGCGCCAGCAGCCAAGCCCCAGGGAACACTGAAGCTTTCTTT. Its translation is CASSQAPGNTEAFF.

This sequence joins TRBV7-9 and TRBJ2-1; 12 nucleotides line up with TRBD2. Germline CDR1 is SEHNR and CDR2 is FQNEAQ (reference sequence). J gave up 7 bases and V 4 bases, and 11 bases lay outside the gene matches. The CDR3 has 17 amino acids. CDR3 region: CASSSWTSGNFENEQFF. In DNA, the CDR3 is TGTGCCAGCAGCTCCTGGACTAGCGGGAATTTCGAGAATGAGCAGTTCTTC.

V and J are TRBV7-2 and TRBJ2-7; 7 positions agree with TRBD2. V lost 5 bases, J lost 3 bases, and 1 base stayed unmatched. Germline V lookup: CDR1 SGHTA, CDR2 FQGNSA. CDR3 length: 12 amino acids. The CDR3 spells CASSPGGYEQYF. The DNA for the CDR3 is TGTGCCAGCAGCCCGGGGGGCTACGAGCAGTACTTC.

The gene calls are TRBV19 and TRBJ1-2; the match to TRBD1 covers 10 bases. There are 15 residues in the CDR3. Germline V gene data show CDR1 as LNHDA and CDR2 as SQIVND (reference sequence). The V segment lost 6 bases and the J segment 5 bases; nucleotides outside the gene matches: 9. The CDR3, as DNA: TGTGCCAGTAGCGACCTGGGACAGGGGTTGTATGGCTACACCTTC. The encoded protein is CASSDLGQGLYGYTF.

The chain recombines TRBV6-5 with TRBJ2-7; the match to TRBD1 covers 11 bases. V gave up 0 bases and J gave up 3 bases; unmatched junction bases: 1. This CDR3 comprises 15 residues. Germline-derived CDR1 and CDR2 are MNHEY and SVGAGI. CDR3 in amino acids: CASSYSGTGGYEQYF. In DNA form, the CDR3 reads TGTGCCAGCAGTTACTCCGGGACAGGGGGCTACGAGCAGTACTTC.

CDR3 in DNA: TGTGCCAGCAGTCGGGGCGGGTGGAGAAGAGACGGGGAGCTGTTTTTT. This translates into CASSRGGWRRDGELFF. The chain carries TRBV28 and TRBJ2-2, with D possibly called TRBD1 or TRBD2 (5 bases each). Per germline, CDR1 MDHEN and CDR2 SYDVKM. The CDR3 covers 16 residues. V was cut by 5 bases and J by 7 bases, with 20 bases left in between.

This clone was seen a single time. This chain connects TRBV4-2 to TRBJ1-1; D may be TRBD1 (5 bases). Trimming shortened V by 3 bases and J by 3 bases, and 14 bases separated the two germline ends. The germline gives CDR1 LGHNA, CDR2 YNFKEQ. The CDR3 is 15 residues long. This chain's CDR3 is CASSQDVPGYTEAFF. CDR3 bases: TGTGCCAGCAGCCAGGATGTTCCAGGGTACACTGAAGCTTTCTTT.

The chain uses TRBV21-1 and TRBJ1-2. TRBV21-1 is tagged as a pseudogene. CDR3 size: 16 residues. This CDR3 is CASSKDPARPNYGYTF. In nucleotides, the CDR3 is TGTGCCAGCAGCAAAGATCCAGCTCGACCAAACTATGGCTACACCTTC.

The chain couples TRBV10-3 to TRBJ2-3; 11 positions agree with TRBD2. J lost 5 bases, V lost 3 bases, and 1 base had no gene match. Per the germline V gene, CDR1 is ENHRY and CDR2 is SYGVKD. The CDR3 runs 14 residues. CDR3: CAISEGLAGDTQYF. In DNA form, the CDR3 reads TGTGCCATCAGTGAAGGACTAGCGGGAGATACGCAGTATTTT.

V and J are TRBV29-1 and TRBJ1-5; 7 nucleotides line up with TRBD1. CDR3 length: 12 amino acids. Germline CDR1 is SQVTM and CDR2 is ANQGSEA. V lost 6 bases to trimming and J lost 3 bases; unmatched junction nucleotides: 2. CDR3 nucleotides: TGCAGCGTACAGGGGCACAATCAGCCCCAGCATTTT. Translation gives CSVQGHNQPQHF.

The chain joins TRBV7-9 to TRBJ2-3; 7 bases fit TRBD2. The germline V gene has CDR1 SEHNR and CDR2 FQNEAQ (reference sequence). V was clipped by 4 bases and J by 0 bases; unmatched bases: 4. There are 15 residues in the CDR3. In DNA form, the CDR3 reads TGTGCCAGCAGCTCCCTAGCGGTTAGCACAGATACGCAGTATTTT. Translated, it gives CASSSLAVSTDTQYF.

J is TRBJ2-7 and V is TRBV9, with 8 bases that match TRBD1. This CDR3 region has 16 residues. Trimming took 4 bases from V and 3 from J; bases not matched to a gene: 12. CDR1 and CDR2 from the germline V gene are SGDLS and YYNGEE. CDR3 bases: TGTGCCAGCAGCCCTGGGACAGGAGGTGGTTTCTACGAGCAGTACTTC. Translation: CASSPGTGGGFYEQYF.

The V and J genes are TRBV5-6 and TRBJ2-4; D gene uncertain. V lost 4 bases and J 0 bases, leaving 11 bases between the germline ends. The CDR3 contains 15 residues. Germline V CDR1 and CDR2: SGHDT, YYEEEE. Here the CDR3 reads CASSLTGVAKNIQYF. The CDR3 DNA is TGTGCCAGCAGCCTGACCGGAGTAGCCAAAAACATTCAGTACTTC.

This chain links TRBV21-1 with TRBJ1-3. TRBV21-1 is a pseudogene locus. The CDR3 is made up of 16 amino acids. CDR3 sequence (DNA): TGTGCCAGCAGCAATACCGGGGACGAGTCTGGAAACACCATATATTTT. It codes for CASSNTGDESGNTIYF.

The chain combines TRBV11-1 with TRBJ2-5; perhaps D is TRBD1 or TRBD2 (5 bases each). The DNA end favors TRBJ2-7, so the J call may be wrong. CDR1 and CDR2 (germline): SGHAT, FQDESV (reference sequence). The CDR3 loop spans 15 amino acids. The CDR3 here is CASSLAFGTNYEQYF. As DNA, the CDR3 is TGTGCCAGCAGCTTAGCCTTTGGGACGAACTACGAGCAGTACTTC.

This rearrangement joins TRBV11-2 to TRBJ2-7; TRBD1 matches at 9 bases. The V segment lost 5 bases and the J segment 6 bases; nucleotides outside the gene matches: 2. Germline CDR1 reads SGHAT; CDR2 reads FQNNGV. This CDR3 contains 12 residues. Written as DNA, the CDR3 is TGTGCCAGCAGCCCGGACAGGGGCGAGCAGTACTTC. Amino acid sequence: CASSPDRGEQYF.

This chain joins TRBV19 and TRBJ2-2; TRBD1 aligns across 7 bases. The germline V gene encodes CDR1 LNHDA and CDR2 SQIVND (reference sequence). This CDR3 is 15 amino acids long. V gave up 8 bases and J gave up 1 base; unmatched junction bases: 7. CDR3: CASSKRQGNTGELFF. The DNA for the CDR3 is TGTGCCAGTTCCAAGAGACAGGGGAACACCGGGGAGCTGTTTTTT.

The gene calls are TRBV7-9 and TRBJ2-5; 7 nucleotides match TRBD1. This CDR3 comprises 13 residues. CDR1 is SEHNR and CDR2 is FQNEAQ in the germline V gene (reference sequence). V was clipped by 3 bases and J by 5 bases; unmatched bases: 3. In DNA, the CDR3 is TGTGCCAGCAGCTTCTCGACAGGGGAGACCCAGTACTTC. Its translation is CASSFSTGETQYF.

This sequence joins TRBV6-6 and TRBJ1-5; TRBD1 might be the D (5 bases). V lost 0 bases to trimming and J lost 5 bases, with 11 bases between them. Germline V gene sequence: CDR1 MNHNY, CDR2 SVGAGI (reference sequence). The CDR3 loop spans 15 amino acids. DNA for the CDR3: TGTGCCAGCAGTTACTCGACCAGGGCGGATCAGCCCCAGCATTTT. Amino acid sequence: CASSYSTRADQPQHF.